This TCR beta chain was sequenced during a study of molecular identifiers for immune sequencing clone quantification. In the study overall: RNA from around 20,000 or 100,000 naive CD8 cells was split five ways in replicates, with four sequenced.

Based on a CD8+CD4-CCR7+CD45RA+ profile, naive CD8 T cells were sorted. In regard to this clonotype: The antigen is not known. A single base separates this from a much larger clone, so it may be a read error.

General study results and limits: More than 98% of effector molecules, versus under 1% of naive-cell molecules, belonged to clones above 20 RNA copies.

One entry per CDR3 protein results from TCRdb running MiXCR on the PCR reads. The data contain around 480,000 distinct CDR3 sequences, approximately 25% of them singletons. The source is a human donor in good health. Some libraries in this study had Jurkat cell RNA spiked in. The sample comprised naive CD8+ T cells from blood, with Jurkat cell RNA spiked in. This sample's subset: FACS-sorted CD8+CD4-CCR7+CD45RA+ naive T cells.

In nucleotides, the CDR3 is TGTGCCAGCAATCAGTGGTCGCATCAGCCCCAGCATTTT. Amino acids: CASNQWSHQPQHF. This chain uses TRBV7-9 with TRBJ1-5; no clear D. Germline CDR1 SEHNR, CDR2 FQNEAQ (reference sequence). V was trimmed by 7 bases and J by 5 bases, leaving 12 bases between them. The CDR3 has 13 residues.